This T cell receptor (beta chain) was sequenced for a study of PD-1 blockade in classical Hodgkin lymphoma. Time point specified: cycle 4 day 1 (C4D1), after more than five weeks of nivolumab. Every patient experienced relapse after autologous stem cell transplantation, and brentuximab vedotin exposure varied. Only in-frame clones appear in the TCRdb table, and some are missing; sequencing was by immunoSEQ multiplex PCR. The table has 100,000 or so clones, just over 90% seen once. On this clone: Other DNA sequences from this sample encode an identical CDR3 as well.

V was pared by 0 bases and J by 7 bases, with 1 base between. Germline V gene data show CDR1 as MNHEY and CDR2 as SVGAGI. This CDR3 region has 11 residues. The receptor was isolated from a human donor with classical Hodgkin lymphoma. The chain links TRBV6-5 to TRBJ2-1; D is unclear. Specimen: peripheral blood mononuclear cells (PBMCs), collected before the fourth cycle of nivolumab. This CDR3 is CASSYSNEQFF. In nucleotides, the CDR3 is TGTGCCAGCAGTTACTCGAATGAGCAGTTCTTC.